One sample yielded the 19 T cell receptor beta chains listed below, sequenced in a study of CD8 T cells in ankylosing spondylitis. Study-level points and caveats: Blood from ankylosing spondylitis patients appeared to carry a characteristic eight-variant TCR beta motif.

Their target antigens are unknown. TCRdb ran MiXCR on the 5' RACE reads and lists one entry per CDR3 protein. The table lists some 400,000 distinct CDR3 sequences, under 25% of them singletons. The sequenced sample was blood, either unsorted or a sorted T cell fraction (not recorded which). These receptors all stem from a male donor with ankylosing spondylitis.

CDR3 nucleotide sequence: TGTGCCAGCACCTCCAGGGGGCTCGTGGAGACCCAGTACTTC. This translates into CASTSRGLVETQYF. J is TRBJ2-5 and V is TRBV28; 8 bases map to TRBD1. The CDR3 is made up of 14 amino acids. After removal of 7 bases from V and 5 bases from J, the junction contained 9 bases not matched to a gene. The V gene's germline CDR1 is MDHEN and CDR2 SYDVKM.

This chain uses TRBV15 with TRBJ2-2, with D unresolved. This CDR3 contains 17 residues. Germline V gene data show CDR1 as LNHNV and CDR2 as YYDKDF (reference sequence). Trimming shortened V by 0 bases and J by 0 bases, and 11 bases separated the two germline ends. CDR3 amino acids: CATSRDLPETNTGELFF. CDR3 nucleotide sequence: TGTGCCACCAGCAGAGATCTACCGGAGACGAACACCGGGGAGCTGTTTTTT.

The chain is built from TRBV13 and TRBJ2-5; D ambiguous. Germline lookup yields CDR1 PRHDT and CDR2 FYEKMQ (reference sequence). Trimming shortened V by 2 bases and J by 5 bases, and 18 bases separated the two germline ends. The CDR3 spans 16 residues. The CDR3 nucleotides read TGTGCCAGCAGCTTACCGGGTAGGAGTTTAGGGGAGACCCAGTACTTC. Translation gives CASSLPGRSLGETQYF.

This clonotype turned up a few times. J is TRBJ2-1 and V is TRBV20-1, with D perhaps TRBD1 (5 bases). Germline CDR1 reads DFQATT; CDR2 reads SNEGSKA (reference sequence). The CDR3 is 12 amino acids. Between the trimmed V and J ends, which lost 6 bases and 9 bases, there was a span of 15 bases. The CDR3 reads CSARPRVGEQFF. CDR3 in DNA: TGCAGTGCCAGACCCAGGGTCGGTGAGCAGTTCTTC.

V and J are TRBV5-5 and TRBJ1-1, with TRBD1 identical over 8 bases. Unmatched junction bases numbered 4, after V lost 4 bases and J lost 5 bases. There are 13 residues in the CDR3. Germline CDR1 is SGHKS and CDR2 is YYEKEE (reference sequence). DNA for the CDR3: TGTGCCAGCAGCACAGGACAGGGTACTGAAGCTTTCTTT. This encodes CASSTGQGTEAFF.

The CDR3 DNA reads TGTGCCAGCAGCAAAGTTTTCCGGGACAGTGAGTGTTCCTTC. It translates to CASSKVFRDSECSF. The chain combines TRBV21-1 with TRBJ2-7; the table assigns TRBD1, which was not confirmed against the DNA. TRBV21-1 is termed a pseudogene. The CDR3 extends over 14 amino acids.

This clonotype was recorded at least ten times. V gene TRBV28 combines with J gene TRBJ2-3, with 9 bases matching TRBD2. The CDR3 spans 16 residues. The V segment lost 6 bases and the J segment 7 bases; nucleotides outside the gene matches: 14. Germline V gene sequence: CDR1 MDHEN, CDR2 SYDVKM. The CDR3 DNA reads TGTGCCAGCAGGGACCTAGCGGGGCGCTATTTCCATACGCAGTATTTT. Its protein is CASRDLAGRYFHTQYF. The full variable domain, rest sourced from reference TRBV28 and TRBJ2-3, is DVKVTQSSRYLVKRTGEKVFLECVQDMDHENMFWYRQDPGLGLRLIYFSYDVKMKEKGDIPEGYSVSREKKERFSLILESASTNQTSMYLCASRDLAGRYFHTQYFGPGTRLTVL.

This clonotype was seen a single time. This chain links TRBV7-8 with TRBJ2-3; perhaps TRBD2 as D (5 bases). Germline CDR1 reads SGHVS; CDR2 reads FQNEAQ. The CDR3 is 14 amino acids. V gave up 6 bases and J gave up 4 bases, with 14 bases separating them. CDR3 coding DNA: TGTGCCAGCAGGGCTGGCCTGAGGGCAGATACGCAGTATTTT. Protein: CASRAGLRADTQYF. Based on the CDR3 plus reference TRBV7-8 and TRBJ2-3, the full variable domain is GAGVSQSPRYKVAKRGQDVALRCDPISGHVSLFWYQQALGQGPEFLTYFQNEAQLDKSGLPSDRFFAERPEGSVSTLKIQRTQQEDSAVYLCASRAGLRADTQYFGPGTRLTVL.

The V call is TRBV5-5, the J call TRBJ1-4; weak D call: TRBD1 (6 bases). Between the trimmed V and J ends, which lost 3 bases and 2 bases, there was a span of 14 bases. CDR1 and CDR2 (germline): SGHKS, YYEKEE (reference sequence). The CDR3 spans 16 residues. In DNA, the CDR3 is TGTGCCAGCAGCTCGCGGAGGGGGGGCACTAATGAAAAACTGTTTTTT. Its translation is CASSSRRGGTNEKLFF.

There are a few counts of this clonotype. J is TRBJ1-2 and V is TRBV6-1, with a weak D call TRBD1 (6 bases). Germline CDR1 is MNHNS and CDR2 is SASEGT. V lost 8 bases, J lost 2 bases, and 15 bases lay in between. This CDR3 spans 14 amino acids. CDR3 nucleotide sequence: TGTGCCAGCGCGCCAAATACAGGGAACTATGGCTACACCTTC. The encoded protein is CASAPNTGNYGYTF.

This clonotype was counted only a few times. The chain links TRBV20-1 to TRBJ2-3; D is undetermined. The CDR3 length is 15 residues. CDR1 DFQATT and CDR2 SNEGSKA come from the germline V gene (reference sequence). V was pared by 2 bases and J by 6 bases, with 18 bases between. The CDR3 reads CSARTPGPVRDTQYF. The CDR3 DNA sequence: TGCAGTGCTAGAACCCCTGGACCAGTCAGGGATACGCAGTATTTT.

This clonotype was seen only a few times. The chain is built from TRBV24-1 and TRBJ1-4; D may be TRBD1 (5 bases). V lost 4 bases to trimming and J lost 8 bases, with 16 bases between them. CDR3 size: 15 residues. Germline V gives CDR1 KGHDR, CDR2 SFDVKD. The CDR3 nucleotides are TGTGCCACCAGTGACGGGACCCCGGATGGGGAAAAACTGTTTTTT. This encodes CATSDGTPDGEKLFF.

J is TRBJ2-3 and V is TRBV12-3 or TRBV12-4; D is undetermined. CDR3 size: 13 residues. The V end was cut by 3 bases, the J end by 5 bases, with 9 bases between. This CDR3 is CASSFGSGDTQYF. CDR3 nucleotides: TGTGCCAGCAGTTTCGGCAGTGGAGATACGCAGTATTTT.

The chain employs TRBV20-1 and TRBJ2-3; no definite D call. CDR3 length: 12 amino acids. Germline-derived CDR1 and CDR2 are DFQATT and SNEGSKA (reference sequence). V lost 5 bases and J lost 2, with 8 bases in between. The CDR3 nucleotides read TGCAGTGCTCCTCCGGTCACAGATACGCAGTATTTT. Translated, it gives CSAPPVTDTQYF.

The chain combines TRBV9 with TRBJ2-5; D might be TRBD1 or TRBD2, each matching 5 bases. Looked up from germline, CDR1 is SGDLS and CDR2 is YYNGEE. The germline V and J ends were trimmed by 2 bases and 5 bases, with 16 bases remaining between them. The CDR3 is 15 residues long. The CDR3 DNA reads as TGTGCCAGCAGCGTCCGACGGGACGGTCTGGAGACCCAGTACTTC. Amino acid sequence: CASSVRRDGLETQYF.

This clonotype showed up just a few times. This chain joins TRBV12-3 or TRBV12-4 and TRBJ2-5; perhaps TRBD1 as D (6 bases). The CDR3 loop spans 12 amino acids. V shed 6 bases and J shed 7 bases, with 12 bases lying between them. The CDR3 here is CASSNQGRTQYF. Here the CDR3 DNA reads TGTGCCAGCAGCAACCAGGGGAGGACCCAGTACTTC.

This clonotype was seen only a few times. CDR3 region: CASSLGLASEQYF. CDR3 nucleotide sequence: TGCGCCAGCAGCCTGGGACTAGCCAGCGAGCAGTACTTC. The chain recombines TRBV10-2 with TRBJ2-7, with TRBD2 matching 9 bases. Per the germline V gene, CDR1 is WSHSY and CDR2 is SAAADI. Trimming removed 6 bases from V and 6 bases from J; junction bases left unmatched: 6. This CDR3 spans 13 amino acids.

This clonotype came up a few times. The chain is built from TRBV7-9 and TRBJ2-1, with TRBD2 matching over 9 bases. The ends lost 3 bases at V and 9 bases at J; junction bases unmatched: 6. Per germline, CDR1 SEHNR and CDR2 FQNEAQ (reference sequence). The CDR3 contains 14 residues. CDR3 amino acids: CASSFIAGELEQFF. The CDR3 DNA follows: TGTGCCAGCAGCTTTATAGCGGGAGAACTTGAGCAGTTCTTC.

This chain connects TRBV12-3 or TRBV12-4 to TRBJ2-7, with 7 positions matching TRBD1. The V segment lost 3 bases and the J segment 2 bases; nucleotides outside the gene matches: 4. The CDR3 has 14 residues. Written as DNA, the CDR3 is TGTGCCAGCAGTTTGACAGGGTCCCCCTACGAGCAGTACTTC. Translated: CASSLTGSPYEQYF.